The TCR beta chain described here comes from a study of T-cell memory formation after mild COVID-19. Germline V lookup: CDR1 MNHEY, CDR2 SMNVEV (reference sequence). This CDR3 contains 14 residues. Unmatched junction bases numbered 3, after V lost 3 bases and J lost 5 bases. One entry per CDR3 protein, called by TCRdb with MiXCR from the 5' RACE reads. The sample records hundreds of thousands of distinct CDR3 sequences, about a fifth being singletons. The chain joins TRBV27 to TRBJ1-2, with 10 bases that match TRBD1. Sequencing was carried out using PBMCs or a T cell subset sorted from them (not recorded which). The TCR sequence derives from an adult woman who had mild COVID-19 (a few samples of this study predate the infection). Cell type and time point are not known. The CDR3 DNA follows: TGTGCCAGCAGTTTCTGGGACAGGGGTTATGGCTACACCTTC. Translated: CASSFWDRGYGYTF.